This TCR beta chain was captured in a study of blood T cell repertoires in COVID-19. As for the study in general: T cells, B-cell-depleted T cells, or PBMCs provided the cDNA or gDNA that served as material.

The cohort comprised adults aged about 18 to 100 years residing in approximately 22 US areas. This CDR3 has 17 amino acids. V trimming: 1 base; J trimming: 3 bases; junction bases outside the gene matches: 2. CDR1 MGHDK and CDR2 SYGVNS come from the germline V gene. As handled by the study authors: Nucleated cell number was recorded as an estimate derived from reference gene primer amplification. This table comes from immunoSEQ multiplex PCR, and its TCRdb copy is limited to in-frame clones, with some not included. V and J calls plus clone size are reproduced from that table; the DNA served to infer D and trimming. The table includes a few hundred thousand clones, approximately 86% detected once.

The chain uses TRBV25-1 and TRBJ1-6; 11 bases are a match to TRBD1. Sequences were obtained from PBMCs or T cells enriched from blood (not recorded which). The sequence was collected from a man between 18 and 35 years old with acute COVID-19. DNA of the CDR3: TGTGCCAGCAGTGAATTGGGGACAGGGGGCTATAATTCACCCCTCCACTTT. Its translation: CASSELGTGGYNSPLHF.